One TCR beta chain is described in this entry. There are many counts of this clonotype. Its target antigen remains unknown. Per-base quality was not reported, and no clone a single base away is much larger than it. The library was produced with multiplex PCR. Sequencer: Illumina HiSeq 4000. iRepertoire HTBI primers and Arm-PCR amplification of CDR3 regions were used to construct TCR beta libraries. PCR products were gel purified before sequencing. In the source study's methods: Gene usage analysis of CDR3 amino acid clonotypes relied on the roughly 58 TRBV and 14 TRBJ segments identified across samples. COPE and FqMerger were used to merge filtered high-quality paired reads into contigs. BLAST was used to align contigs to IMGT TRBV, TRBD and TRBJ reference genes, with CDR3 defined following IMGT. Highly expanded clones were defined as clonotypes with a frequency above 0.1%. Shannon entropy was used to measure repertoire diversity, and the Gini coefficient was used to measure V-J evenness. A clonotype was considered public if more than one individual shared it. TCRdb ran its own pipeline on the public reads, namely fastp trimming at Q25 and MiXCR clone calling, and kept in-frame beta chains. Rows with one shared CDR3 protein collapse into an entry with the most common genes and DNA. These V and J calls originate from TCRdb's pipeline instead of the authors' own analysis. The sample table lists more than 300,000 distinct CDR3 sequences, 15% to 18% of them with a count of one. The ten largest clones represent 22% of the sample.

From the germline V gene, CDR1 is SNHLY and CDR2 is FYNNEI. Trimming accounts for 2 bases at V and 6 bases at J, while the number of junction bases matched to no gene is 7. The CDR3 contains 15 residues, cysteine and phenylalanine counted. Of all the DNA, just the CDR3 is kept, 45 bases in frame from base 1. This entry belongs to a study of regulatory T cells in long-lasting Graves disease listed by TCRdb under 2021. In terms of the full investigation: In the newly diagnosed Graves' disease group, patients had been taking antithyroid drugs for less than 3 months. Patients with persistent Graves' disease were compared with patients with newly diagnosed Graves' disease using TCR sequencing and RNA sequencing of peripheral blood. The study was conducted in China and was registered as a clinical trial. A total of about 33 samples were covered by TCR sequencing, comprising around 13 persistent and roughly 20 newly diagnosed Graves' disease patients. Points the paper makes about the study in general: The small sample size was acknowledged by the authors as a limitation that may reduce accuracy. Sequencing and analysis were limited to the TCR beta chain. TRBV28, TRBJ1-2 and TRBJ2-5 were preferentially used in persistent disease, while TRBV20-1 and TRBJ2-1 were favored in newly diagnosed disease. Compared with newly diagnosed patients, patients with persistent Graves' disease had lower TCR Shannon entropy and fewer highly expanded clones, which suggests clonal expansion. Because the primary lesion, thyroid tissue, could not be accessed, the study looked at peripheral blood alone. Persistent patients shared more public clonotypes among themselves (around 3,000) than newly diagnosed patients did (over 900).

Interpreted using the paper, the time point label stands for: newly diagnosed GD, antithyroid drugs for less than 3 months. RNA was extracted from PBMCs in TRIzol for both TCR sequencing and RNA sequencing. The diagnosis of Graves' disease was made according to American Thyroid Association guidelines. The patients came from an endocrinology department in Xi'an, China. Each patient gave about 9.1 milliliters of peripheral blood, collected in an EDTA anticoagulant tube. Ficoll Paque Plus density gradient separation was used to isolate PBMCs, and no further T cell sorting was done. An Agilent 2100 Bioanalyzer and agarose gel were used to check RNA quality, while a NanoDrop 2000 measured RNA concentration.

This specimen was peripheral blood mononuclear cells (PBMCs), taken at new diagnosis, from a patient treated with antithyroid drugs. This TCR was sampled from a female donor with Graves disease. This chain joins TRBV2 to TRBJ1-5, and 7 bases in between align with TRBD1. The nucleotide sequence reads TGTGCCAGCAGTGAAATGGCGACAGGGCCTCAGCCCCAGCATTTT. Its protein is CASSEMATGPQPQHF.